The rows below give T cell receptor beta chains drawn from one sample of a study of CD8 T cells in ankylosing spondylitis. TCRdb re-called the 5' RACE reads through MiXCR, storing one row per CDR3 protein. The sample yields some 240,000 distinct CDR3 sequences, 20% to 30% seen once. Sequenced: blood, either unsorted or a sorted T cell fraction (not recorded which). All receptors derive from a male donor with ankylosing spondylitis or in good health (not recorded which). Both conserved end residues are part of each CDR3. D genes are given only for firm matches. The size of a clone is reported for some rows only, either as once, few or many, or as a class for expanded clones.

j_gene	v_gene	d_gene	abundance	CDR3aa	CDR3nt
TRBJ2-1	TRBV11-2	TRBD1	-	CASSPRTGGVFSSYNEQFF	TGTGCCAGCAGCCCTCGGACAGGGGGCGTTTTTAGCTCCTACAATGAGCAGTTCTTC
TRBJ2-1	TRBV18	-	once	CASSPYREDNEQFF	TGTGCCAGCTCACCATACAGGGAAGACAATGAGCAGTTCTTC
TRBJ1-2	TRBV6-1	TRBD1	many	CASRPPRQGIGYGYTF	TGTGCCAGCAGACCCCCGCGACAGGGGATCGGATATGGCTACACCTTC
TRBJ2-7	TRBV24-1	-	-	CATSNSYEQYF	TGTGCCACCAGTAACTCCTACGAGCAGTACTTC
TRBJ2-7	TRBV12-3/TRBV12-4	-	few	CASGGPFEQYF	TGTGCCAGCGGTGGGCCTTTTGAGCAGTACTTC
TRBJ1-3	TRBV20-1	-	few	CSARYGSRAGNTIYF	TGCAGTGCAAGATACGGGTCGCGCGCTGGAAACACCATATATTTT
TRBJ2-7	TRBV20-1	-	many	CSASRGFYEQYF	TGCAGTGCTAGTCGGGGATTCTACGAGCAGTACTTC
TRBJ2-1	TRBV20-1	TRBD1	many	CSARSRTGYNEQFF	TGCAGTGCTAGATCTCGGACAGGCTACAATGAGCAGTTCTTC
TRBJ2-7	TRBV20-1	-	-	CSALMEERYEQYF	TGCAGTGCTTTGATGGAGGAGCGATACGAGCAGTACTTC
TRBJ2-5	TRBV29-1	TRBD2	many	CSVAGTSGQTQYF	TGCAGCGTTGCCGGGACTAGCGGTCAGACCCAGTACTTC
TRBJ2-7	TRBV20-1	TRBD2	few	CSARAFTTSGPYEQYF	TGCAGTGCTAGAGCCTTCACGACTAGCGGGCCCTACGAGCAGTACTTC
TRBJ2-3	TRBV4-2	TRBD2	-	CASSGRDGGSDTQYF	TGTGCCAGCAGCGGGCGGGACGGGGGGTCAGATACGCAGTATTTT
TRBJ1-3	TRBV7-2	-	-	CASSLGSGNTIYF	TGTGCCAGCAGCTTGGGCTCTGGAAACACCATATATTTT
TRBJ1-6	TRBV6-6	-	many	CASSYSTGSPLHF	TGTGCCAGCAGTTACTCGACCGGGTCACCCCTCCACTTT
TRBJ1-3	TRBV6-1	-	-	CASSLTGTLGNTIYF	TGTGCCAGCAGCCTCACAGGGACGCTGGGAAACACCATATATTTT
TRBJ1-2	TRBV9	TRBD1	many	CASSATDRADYGYTF	TGTGCCAGCAGCGCCACGGACAGGGCCGACTATGGCTACACCTTC
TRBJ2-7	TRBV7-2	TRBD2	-	CASSPSSASGVEQYF	TGTGCCAGCAGCCCCTCGTCGGCTAGCGGGGTAGAGCAGTACTTC
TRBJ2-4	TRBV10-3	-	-	CAISESLAGQGDIQYF	TGTGCCATCAGTGAGTCGTTGGCAGGGCAAGGGGACATTCAGTACTTC
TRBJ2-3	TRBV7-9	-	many	CASSFVSTDTQYF	TGTGCCAGCAGCTTTGTAAGCACAGATACGCAGTATTTT
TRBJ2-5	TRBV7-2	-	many	CASSSIGQRETQYF	TGTGCCAGCAGCTCAATCGGACAGAGAGAGACCCAGTACTTC
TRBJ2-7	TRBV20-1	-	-	CSARSHEQYF	TGCAGTGCTAGGTCTCACGAGCAGTACTTC
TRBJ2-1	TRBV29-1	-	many	CSVEHNEQFF	TGCAGCGTTGAACACAATGAGCAGTTCTTC
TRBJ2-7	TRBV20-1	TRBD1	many	CSAPSRDSYEQYF	TGCAGTGCTCCGTCCCGGGACAGCTACGAGCAGTACTTC
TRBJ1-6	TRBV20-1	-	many	CSAGSTRGAYNSPLHF	TGCAGTGCTGGATCGACCCGGGGGGCGTATAATTCACCCCTCCACTTT
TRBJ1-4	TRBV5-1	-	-	CASSSMIGEKLFF	TGCGCCAGCAGCTCGATGATTGGGGAAAAACTGTTTTTT
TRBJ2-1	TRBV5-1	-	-	CASSPTDRLNEQFF	TGCGCCAGCAGCCCAACCGACAGACTTAATGAGCAGTTCTTC
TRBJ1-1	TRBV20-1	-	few	CSARGSLMNTEAFF	TGCAGTGCTAGGGGTAGTCTTATGAACACTGAAGCTTTCTTT
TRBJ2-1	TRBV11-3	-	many	CARPRTCDNEQFF	TGTGCCAGACCGAGGACTTGCGACAATGAGCAGTTCTTC
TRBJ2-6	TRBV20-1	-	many	CSATGLNSGANVLTF	TGCAGTGCTACGGGACTGAACTCTGGGGCCAACGTCCTGACTTTC
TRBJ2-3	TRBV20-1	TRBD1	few	CSARPGQGWVDTQYF	TGCAGTGCTAGACCCGGACAGGGGTGGGTGGATACGCAGTATTTT
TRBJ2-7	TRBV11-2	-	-	CASSLHQYYEQYF	TGTGCCAGCAGTCTCCACCAGTACTACGAGCAGTACTTC
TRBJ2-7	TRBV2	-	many	CASSARQSYEQYF	TGTGCCAGCAGTGCCCGACAGTCCTACGAGCAGTACTTC
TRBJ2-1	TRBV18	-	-	CASSPAWSYNEQFF	TGTGCCAGCTCACCTGCCTGGAGCTACAATGAGCAGTTCTTC
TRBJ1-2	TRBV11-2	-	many	CASSQDLYGYTF	TGTGCCAGCAGCCAGGATCTCTATGGCTACACCTTC
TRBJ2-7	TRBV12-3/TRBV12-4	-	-	CASTGHPYEQYF	TGTGCCAGCACAGGGCATCCCTACGAGCAGTACTTC
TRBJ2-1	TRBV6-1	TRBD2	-	CASRPGTSGVREQFF	TGTGCCAGCAGGCCCGGGACTAGCGGGGTTAGGGAGCAGTTCTTC
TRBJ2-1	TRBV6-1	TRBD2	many	CASRNRLAGVYNEQFF	TGTGCCAGCAGGAACAGACTAGCGGGAGTTTACAATGAGCAGTTCTTC